This record looks at one T cell receptor beta chain sequence and its context. What it recognizes is unknown. Vbeta (60) and Jbeta (13) primers were used in the PCR. Using immunoSEQ multiplex PCR, the repertoire was profiled, and TCRdb retains in-frame clones only, with some absent. The table includes roughly 150,000 clones, roughly 84% detected once. The data stem from a study of cytomegalovirus exposure and HLA in healthy donors. Points from the study as a whole: Exclusion as indistinguishable affected some V segments, including TRBV6-2 and TRBV6-3.

CDR3 length: 13 residues. Trimming removed 7 bases from V and 0 bases from J, with 7 bases in between. Germline loops: CDR1 SNHLY, CDR2 FYNNEI. The chain uses TRBV2 and TRBJ1-5, with unresolved D. The source is a man aged 25 to 40 in good health and CMV-seronegative. Sequenced sample: PBMCs. The CDR3 sequence is CASIRDSNQPQHF. The CDR3, as DNA: TGTGCCAGCATCCGGGATAGCAATCAGCCCCAGCATTTT.